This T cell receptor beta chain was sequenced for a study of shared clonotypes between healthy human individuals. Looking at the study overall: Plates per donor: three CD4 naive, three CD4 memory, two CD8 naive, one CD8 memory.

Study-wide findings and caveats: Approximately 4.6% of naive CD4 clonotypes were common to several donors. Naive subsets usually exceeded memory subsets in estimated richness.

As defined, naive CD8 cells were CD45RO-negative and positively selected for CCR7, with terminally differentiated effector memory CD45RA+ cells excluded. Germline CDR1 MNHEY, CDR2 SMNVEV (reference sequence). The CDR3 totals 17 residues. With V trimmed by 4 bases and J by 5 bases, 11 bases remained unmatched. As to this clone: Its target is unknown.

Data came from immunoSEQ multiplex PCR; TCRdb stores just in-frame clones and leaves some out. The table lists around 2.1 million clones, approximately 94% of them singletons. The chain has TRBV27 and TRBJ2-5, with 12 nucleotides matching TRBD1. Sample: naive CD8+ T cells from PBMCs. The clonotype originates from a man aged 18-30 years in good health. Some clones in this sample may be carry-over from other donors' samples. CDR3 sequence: CASSSFPGQGARETQYF. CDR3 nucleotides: TGTGCCAGCAGTTCATTCCCGGGACAGGGGGCCCGTGAGACCCAGTACTTC.